The following is a T cell receptor beta chain sequence with its context. No antigen is known for it. The data stem from a study of shared clonotypes between healthy human individuals. The CDR3 sequence is 17 residues long. Looked up from germline, CDR1 is SGHTA and CDR2 is FQGTGA. After removal of 2 bases from V and 0 bases from J, the junction contained 8 bases not matched to a gene. TCRdb keeps only in-frame clones here, not all; method: immunoSEQ multiplex PCR. The repertoire holds about 1.1 million clones, with around 82% as singletons. Study conclusions and caveats: Rarefaction showed that sequencing of sorted subsets was incomplete (despite large depth).

The sequencing input was memory CD4+ T cells from PBMCs. Subset indicated: CD45RA-negative fraction. The TCR was taken from a man aged 18 to 30 in good health. Some clones in this sample may be carry-over from other donors' samples. V is TRBV7-3 and J is TRBJ2-7; the match to TRBD1 covers 9 bases. The CDR3 loop is CASSLAGTGSHSYEQYF. Written as DNA, the CDR3 is TGTGCCAGCAGCTTAGCCGGGACAGGGTCACACTCCTACGAGCAGTACTTC.